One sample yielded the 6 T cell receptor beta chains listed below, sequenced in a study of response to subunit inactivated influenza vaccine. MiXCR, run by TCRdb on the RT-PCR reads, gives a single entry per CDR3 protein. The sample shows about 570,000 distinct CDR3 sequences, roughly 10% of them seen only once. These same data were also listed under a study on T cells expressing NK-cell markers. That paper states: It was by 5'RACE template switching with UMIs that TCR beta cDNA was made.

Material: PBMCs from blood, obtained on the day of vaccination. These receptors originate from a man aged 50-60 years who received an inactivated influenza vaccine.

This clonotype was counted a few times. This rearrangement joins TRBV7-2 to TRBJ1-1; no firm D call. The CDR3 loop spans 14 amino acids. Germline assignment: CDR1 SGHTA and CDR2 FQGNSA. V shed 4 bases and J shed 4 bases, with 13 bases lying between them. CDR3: CASSWTYPSTEAFF. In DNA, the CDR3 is TGTGCCAGCAGCTGGACTTATCCGTCCACTGAAGCTTTCTTT.

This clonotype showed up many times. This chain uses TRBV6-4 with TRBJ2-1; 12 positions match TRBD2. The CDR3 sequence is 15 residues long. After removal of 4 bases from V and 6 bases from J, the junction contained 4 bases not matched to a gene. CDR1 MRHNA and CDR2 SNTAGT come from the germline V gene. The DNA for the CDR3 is TGTGCCAGCAGTGGAACTAGCGGGAGGATCAATGAGCAGTTCTTC. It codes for CASSGTSGRINEQFF.

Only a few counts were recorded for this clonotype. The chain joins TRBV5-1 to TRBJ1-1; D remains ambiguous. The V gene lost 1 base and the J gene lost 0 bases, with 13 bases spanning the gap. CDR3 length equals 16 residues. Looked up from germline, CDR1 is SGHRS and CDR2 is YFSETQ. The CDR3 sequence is CASSLSVWEMNTEAFF. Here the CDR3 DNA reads TGCGCCAGCAGCTTGTCCGTCTGGGAGATGAACACTGAAGCTTTCTTT. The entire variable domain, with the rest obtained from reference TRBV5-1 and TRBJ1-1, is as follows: KAGVTQTPRYLIKTRGQQVTLSCSPISGHRSVSWYQQTPGQGLQFLFEYFSETQRNKGNFPGRFSGRQFSNSRSEMNVSTLELGDSALYLCASSLSVWEMNTEAFFGQGTRLTVV.

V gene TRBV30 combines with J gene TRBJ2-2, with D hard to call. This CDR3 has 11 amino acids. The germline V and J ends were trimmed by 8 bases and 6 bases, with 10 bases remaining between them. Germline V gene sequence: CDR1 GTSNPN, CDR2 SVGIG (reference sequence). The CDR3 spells CARAAAGELFF. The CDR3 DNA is TGTGCCCGGGCGGCAGCCGGGGAGCTGTTTTTT.

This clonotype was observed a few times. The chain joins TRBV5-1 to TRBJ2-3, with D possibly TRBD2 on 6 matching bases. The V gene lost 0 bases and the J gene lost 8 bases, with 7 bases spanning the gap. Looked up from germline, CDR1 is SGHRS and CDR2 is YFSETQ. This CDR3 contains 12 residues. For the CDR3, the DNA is TGCGCCAGCAGCTTGGGGGAGGTTACGCAGTATTTT. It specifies CASSLGEVTQYF.

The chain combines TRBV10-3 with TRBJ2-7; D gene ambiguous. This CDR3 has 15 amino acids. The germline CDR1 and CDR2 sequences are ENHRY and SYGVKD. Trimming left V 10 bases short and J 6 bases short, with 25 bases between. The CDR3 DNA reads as TGTGCCACAACGTCGAATGAATTGGGTGTAGGCGAGCAGTACTTC. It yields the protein CATTSNELGVGEQYF.